This TCR beta chain appears in the sequencing data of a study of cytomegalovirus exposure and HLA in healthy donors. Study-level findings and limits: In vitro, three CMV-associated chains proved specific for CMV antigens. First-cohort TCR clusters were later found to tend to co-occur in the 120 or so validation repertoires. Rarity marked most TCR sequences, yet some public TCRs occurred in many donors. TCR beta chains numbering 164 were designated cytomegalovirus-associated.

Assay: immunoSEQ multiplex PCR; the TCRdb copy retains only in-frame clones and omits some. The data hold approximately 150,000 clones, with 80% to 90% observed a single time. Per the germline V gene, CDR1 is SGHVS and CDR2 is FQNEAQ. The CDR3 sequence is 16 residues long. V trimming: 6 bases; J trimming: 0 bases; junction bases outside the gene matches: 9. Comment on this clone: Its specificity is not known.

The rearrangement joins TRBV7-8 to TRBJ2-7; 9 nucleotides line up with TRBD2. Specimen: PBMCs. This receptor was obtained from a man younger than 35 in good health and CMV-seropositive. DNA for the CDR3: TGTGCCAGCAGACTTTTAGCGGGAGCCAGCTCCTACGAGCAGTACTTC. Translation gives CASRLLAGASSYEQYF.